What follows describes a single T cell receptor (beta chain). The antigen remains undetermined. RNA, once extracted, was reverse transcribed into cDNA for use as the sequencing template. Method: immunoSEQ multiplex PCR; TCRdb's copy keeps in-frame clones and lacks some. The sample has approximately 160,000 clones; around 60% are singletons. V gave up 1 base and J gave up 11 bases, with 17 bases separating them. The CDR3 loop spans 13 amino acids. Germline values: CDR1 GTSNPN, CDR2 SVGIG (reference sequence). This entry is derived from a study of CD8+ T cells in alopecia areata. The study's findings and limits: A large proportion of expanded lesional clones were detected persisting in scalp and blood during tofacitinib. Scalp repertoires also include resident alphabeta T cells from normal skin. Scalp clonality dropped significantly under tofacitinib, as did expanded CD8+ top-100 clones.

Treatment reported: oral pan-JAK inhibitor, 5-10 mg twice daily. The sequence was obtained from a human donor with alopecia areata. This chain uses TRBV30 with TRBJ1-1; weak D call: TRBD1 (5 bases). The source was CD4+ T cells sorted from blood, collected at week 24, from a patient treated with tofacitinib. CDR3 residues: CAWSASGRRFAFF. The DNA for the CDR3 is TGTGCCTGGAGTGCCTCAGGGAGGCGATTTGCTTTCTTT.